This T cell receptor beta chain was observed in a study of T cells after yellow fever vaccination. V trimming: 5 bases; J trimming: 2 bases; junction bases outside the gene matches: 8. Germline CDR1 is MNHEY and CDR2 is SVGEGT. This CDR3 is 15 amino acids long. Using its own MiXCR run on the 5' RACE reads, TCRdb lists one record per CDR3 protein. Here the sample spans about 85,000 distinct CDR3 sequences, roughly 13% being singletons. This clonotype appeared a few times. This sample comprised CD8+ T cells not binding an NS4B(214-222) dextramer, sorted from PBMCs, obtained 20 to 25 days after the first yellow fever vaccination. This sequence originates from a man aged 18 to 35 who received the YFV17D yellow fever vaccine. This chain joins TRBV6-2 or TRBV6-3 and TRBJ1-2, with 7 bases aligning to TRBD1. In nucleotides, the CDR3 is TGTGCCAGCAGTATGTTTTTGGGACAGAACTATGGCTACACCTTC. Translation: CASSMFLGQNYGYTF.